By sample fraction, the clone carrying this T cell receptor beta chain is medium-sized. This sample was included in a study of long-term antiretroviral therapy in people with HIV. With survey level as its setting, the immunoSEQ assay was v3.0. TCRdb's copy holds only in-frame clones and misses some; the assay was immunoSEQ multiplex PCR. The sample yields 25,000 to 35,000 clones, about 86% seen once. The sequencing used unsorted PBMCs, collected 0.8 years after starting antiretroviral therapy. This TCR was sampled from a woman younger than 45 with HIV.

The CDR3 sequence is CASSQKGNPRTTNEKLFF. For the CDR3, the DNA is TGCGCCAGCAGCCAAAAGGGGAATCCCCGTACAACTAATGAAAAACTGTTTTTT. The chain combines TRBV4-1 with TRBJ1-4; TRBD1 is a possible D gene (5 bases). Trimming shortened V by 2 bases and J by 0 bases, and 16 bases separated the two germline ends. CDR1 is MGHRA and CDR2 is YSYEKL in the germline V gene. The CDR3 is made up of 18 amino acids.